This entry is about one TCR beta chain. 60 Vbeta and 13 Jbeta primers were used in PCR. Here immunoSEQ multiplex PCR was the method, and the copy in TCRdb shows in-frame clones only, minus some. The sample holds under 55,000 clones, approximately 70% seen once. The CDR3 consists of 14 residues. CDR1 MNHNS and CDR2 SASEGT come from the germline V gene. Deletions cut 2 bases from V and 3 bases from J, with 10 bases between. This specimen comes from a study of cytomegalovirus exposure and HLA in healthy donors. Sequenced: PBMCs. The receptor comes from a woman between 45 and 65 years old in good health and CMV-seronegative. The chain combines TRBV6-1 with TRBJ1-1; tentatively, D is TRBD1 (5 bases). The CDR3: CASSELTEDTEAFF. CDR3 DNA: TGTGCCAGCAGTGAACTGACAGAGGACACTGAAGCTTTCTTT.